This TCR beta chain emerged from a study of OX40 agonist ivuxolimab in advanced cancers. Study details: Dosing consisted of intravenous ivuxolimab at 0.01 to 10 mg/kg every 2 weeks. Study outcomes and limitations: In general, CD8+ T cells held more expanded clones than CD4+ did, on average.

Per the germline V gene, CDR1 is SGDLS and CDR2 is YYNGEE. Deletions cut 0 bases from V and 2 bases from J, with 15 bases between. This CDR3 is built from 17 residues. The table lists this clone with a count of one. Its antigen is still unknown. Sequenced by immunoSEQ multiplex PCR; TCRdb stores in-frame clones only, minus some. The sample consists of tens of thousands of clones, roughly 90% of them appearing once. The sequence was collected from an adult with an advanced solid tumor such as melanoma, head and neck, liver or kidney cancer. The sequencing used CD4+ or CD8+ T cells sorted from blood, collected in a trial of the OX40 agonist ivuxolimab. J is TRBJ2-1 and V is TRBV9; D perhaps matches TRBD2 (6 bases). Here the CDR3 DNA reads TGTGCCAGCAGCGTAGAGGTGGGCGGGACCCCCTACAATGAGCAGTTCTTC. Amino acids: CASSVEVGGTPYNEQFF.